This TCR beta chain was identified during a study of identical twins. Using its own MiXCR run on the 5' RACE reads, TCRdb lists one record per CDR3 protein. The sample contains 450,000 to 650,000 distinct CDR3 sequences, more than 9% of which appear only once. Every donor was a healthy Caucasian. This clonotype was recorded many times. Germline V gives CDR1 MDHEN, CDR2 SYDVKM. The ends were cut back, 8 bases at V and 4 bases at J, with 19 bases in the middle. The CDR3 has 15 amino acids. Another study also made use of these data, one on yellow fever vaccine responses in identical twins.

The sample taken for sequencing was PBMCs. This chain joins TRBV28 and TRBJ2-3; tentatively, D is TRBD1 (6 bases). This clonotype was obtained from a woman under 30 in good health. CDR3 loop: CASLTGTLDSDTQYF. The CDR3 DNA sequence: TGTGCCAGCCTGACCGGGACACTAGATTCAGATACGCAGTATTTT.